This T cell receptor (beta chain) emerged from a study of blood T cell repertoires in COVID-19. Study information: PBMCs, B-cell-depleted T cells, or T cells were the source of the cDNA or gDNA that made up the material.

Clones were sequenced by immunoSEQ multiplex PCR, and TCRdb holds only the in-frame ones, with some missing. The sample has more than 80,000 clones, roughly four fifths seen once. V was shortened by 4 bases and J by 6 bases, with 25 bases between the two germline ends. This CDR3 has 17 residues. Germline CDR1 reads SGHNT; CDR2 reads YYREEE (reference sequence). The V and J genes are TRBV5-4 and TRBJ1-1, with D perhaps TRBD1 (5 bases). Material: peripheral blood. This receptor was obtained from a woman aged 55 to 70 with acute or convalescent COVID-19. CDR3: CASSPGGNAGMGAEAFF. CDR3 bases: TGTGCCAGCAGCCCGGGCGGAAATGCAGGGATGGGCGCTGAAGCTTTCTTT.